These 25 T cell receptor beta chains were all obtained from the same sample, sequenced in a study of cytomegalovirus exposure and HLA in healthy donors. The PCR contained 60 Vbeta and 13 Jbeta primers. Clones were read by immunoSEQ multiplex PCR, and TCRdb kept only the in-frame ones, dropping some. The sample is made up of roughly 88,000 clones, and the top ten hold 15% of it. The sequencing sample was made of PBMCs. The receptors originated from a man in his forties or fifties in good health and CMV-seropositive.

V usage is TRBV28 and J usage is TRBJ2-1; TRBD2 matches 10 bases. The junction had 0 bases not matched to a gene; V was cut back by 2 bases and J by 2 bases. Germline CDR1 is MDHEN and CDR2 is SYDVKM. The CDR3 totals 15 residues. CDR3 DNA: TGTGCCAGCAGTTTAGGGACTAGCGCCTACAATGAGCAGTTCTTC. Translating gives CASSLGTSAYNEQFF.

CDR3 coding DNA: TGTGCCAGCAGCTTAGACAGGCTCGGTTTCTATGGCTACACCTTC. It codes for CASSLDRLGFYGYTF. V gene TRBV7-2 combines with J gene TRBJ1-2, with D possibly matching TRBD1 (5 bases). V was trimmed by 1 base and J by 4 bases, leaving 13 bases between them. The CDR3 extends over 15 amino acids. Germline lookup yields CDR1 SGHTA and CDR2 FQGNSA.

The chain carries TRBV7-2 and TRBJ2-3; 8 positions agree with TRBD2. Per the germline V gene, CDR1 is SGHTA and CDR2 is FQGNSA. V gave up 5 bases and J gave up 2 bases; unmatched junction bases: 3. CDR3 length: 14 amino acids. The CDR3 is CASSPLAVTDTQYF. The CDR3 DNA is TGTGCCAGCAGCCCACTAGCGGTCACAGATACGCAGTATTTT.

This chain joins TRBV25-1 and TRBJ2-1; weak D call: TRBD2 (5 bases). This CDR3 region has 15 residues. V dropped 1 base and J dropped 3 bases, with 10 bases sitting between them. Germline V gives CDR1 MGHDK, CDR2 SYGVNS. CDR3 sequence reads: CASSELARGYNEQFF. In nucleotides, the CDR3 is TGTGCCAGCAGTGAATTAGCGAGAGGCTACAATGAGCAGTTCTTC.

This chain connects TRBV6-5 to TRBJ1-5; unclear D gene. The V gene lost 5 bases and the J gene lost 4 bases, with 9 bases spanning the gap. The CDR3 is 13 amino acids. Germline values: CDR1 MNHEY, CDR2 SVGAGI. The CDR3 spells CASSPRLNQPQHF. The CDR3 nucleotides read TGTGCCAGCAGTCCCCGACTGAATCAGCCCCAGCATTTT.

The chain combines TRBV6-5 with TRBJ2-1, with D tentatively TRBD2 (6 bases). CDR3 size: 12 residues. Germline CDR1 is MNHEY and CDR2 is SVGAGI. V lost 4 bases to trimming and J lost 8 bases, with 9 bases between them. The CDR3, as DNA: TGTGCCAGCAGTTCTCCGGGGGATGAGCAGTTCTTC. Translation: CASSSPGDEQFF.

V gene TRBV7-9 combines with J gene TRBJ1-2; D gene unclear. Germline CDR1 reads SEHNR; CDR2 reads FQNEAQ (reference sequence). V lost 1 base, J lost 7 bases, and 10 bases lay in between. The CDR3 totals 13 residues. The CDR3 sequence is CASSLVEGSGYTF. The CDR3 bases are TGTGCCAGCAGCTTAGTTGAGGGTTCTGGCTACACCTTC.

The V and J genes are TRBV19 and TRBJ1-3; D unresolved. CDR1 and CDR2 from the germline V gene are LNHDA and SQIVND (reference sequence). This CDR3 comprises 16 residues. V shed 3 bases and J shed 0 bases, with 12 bases lying between them. For the CDR3, the DNA is TGTGCCAGTAGTATCTTCCTAACCCGCTCTGGAAACACCATATATTTT. Encoded protein: CASSIFLTRSGNTIYF.

The CDR3 protein is CASSESGENTEAFF. CDR3 sequence (DNA): TGCGCCAGCAGTGAGTCGGGCGAGAACACTGAAGCTTTCTTT. V and J are TRBV10-2 and TRBJ1-1; D is unresolved. Germline V gene sequence: CDR1 WSHSY, CDR2 SAAADI. Trimming took 0 bases from V and 1 from J, leaving 6 bases between them. The CDR3 is made up of 14 amino acids.

This chain connects TRBV30 to TRBJ1-2, with D tentatively TRBD1 (5 bases). This CDR3 has 11 amino acids. The germline V and J ends were trimmed by 1 base and 11 bases, with 11 bases remaining between them. Germline V gene lookup returns CDR1 GTSNPN and CDR2 SVGIG (reference sequence). This chain's CDR3 is CAWSGRYRYTF. Written as DNA, the CDR3 is TGTGCCTGGAGTGGCCGCTACAGGTACACCTTC.

The chain recombines TRBV7-3 with TRBJ2-7, with 9 bases fitting TRBD2. Looked up from germline, CDR1 is SGHTA and CDR2 is FQGTGA. Losses at the gene ends were 5 bases for V and 5 bases for J; bases not matched to a gene: 10. The CDR3 is 15 amino acids. CDR3 DNA sequence: TGTGCCAGCAGCCCAACGGGCGGGAGGGCCCACGAGCAGTACTTC. The encoded protein is CASSPTGGRAHEQYF.

The chain recombines TRBV4-3 with TRBJ1-4, with D unclear. Germline-derived CDR1 and CDR2 are LGHNA and YSLEER. The CDR3 has 16 residues. Deletions cut 0 bases from V and 4 bases from J, with 12 bases between. CDR3 sequence reads: CASSQDYARLNEKLFF. DNA of the CDR3: TGCGCCAGCAGCCAAGATTATGCCAGGCTTAATGAAAAACTGTTTTTT.

This chain links TRBV7-3 with TRBJ1-2; unclear D gene. Trimming left V 2 bases short and J 2 bases short, with 6 bases between. The length of the CDR3 is 13 residues. CDR1 SGHTA and CDR2 FQGTGA come from the germline V gene. The CDR3 protein is CASSLGQNYGYTF. In DNA, the CDR3 is TGTGCCAGCAGCTTAGGGCAGAACTATGGCTACACCTTC. The variable domain in full, completed from reference TRBV7-3 and TRBJ1-2, reads GAGVSQTPSNKVTEKGKYVELRCDPISGHTALYWYRQSLGQGPEFLIYFQGTGAADDSGLPNDRFFAVRPEGSVSTLKIQRTERGDSAVYLCASSLGQNYGYTFGSGTRLTVV.

V is TRBV6-6 and J is TRBJ2-3; 12 nucleotides align to TRBD2. The junction had 7 bases not matched to a gene; V was cut back by 5 bases and J by 4 bases. Germline assignment: CDR1 MNHNY and CDR2 SVGAGI (reference sequence). The CDR3 is 16 residues long. CDR3 sequence (DNA): TGTGCCAGCAGTAAGGGACTAGCGGGTTGGGCAGATACGCAGTATTTT. Its protein is CASSKGLAGWADTQYF.

The chain carries TRBV30 and TRBJ1-1; 7 bases align to TRBD1. CDR1 and CDR2 (germline): GTSNPN, SVGIG (reference sequence). V lost 5 bases, J lost 10 bases, and 16 bases stayed unmatched. The length of the CDR3 is 14 residues. In DNA form, the CDR3 reads TGTGCCTGGGCTTTTCCGGGAAAGGGGGCAACAGCTTTCTTT. Translating it yields CAWAFPGKGATAFF. The full variable domain, its missing parts supplied by reference TRBV30 and TRBJ1-1, is SQTIHQWPATLVQPVGSPLSLECTVEGTSNPNLYWYRQAAGRGLQLLFYSVGIGQISSEVPQNLSASRPQDRQFILSSKKLLLSDSGFYLCAWAFPGKGATAFFGQGTRLTVV.

The chain joins TRBV13 to TRBJ2-6, with D hard to call. V gave up 4 bases and J gave up 0 bases, with 4 bases separating them. This CDR3 comprises 14 residues. Germline CDR1 PRHDT, CDR2 FYEKMQ (reference sequence). CDR3 nucleotide sequence: TGTGCCAGCAGCTACTACTCTGGGGCCAACGTCCTGACTTTC. Translating gives CASSYYSGANVLTF. Combining the CDR3 with reference TRBV13 and TRBJ2-6 gives the whole variable domain AAGVIQSPRHLIKEKRETATLKCYPIPRHDTVYWYQQGPGQDPQFLISFYEKMQSDKGSIPDRFSAQQFSDYHSELNMSSLELGDSALYFCASSYYSGANVLTFGAGSRLTVL.

For this clone: The same CDR3 arises from other DNA sequences in this sample as well. This chain links TRBV30 with TRBJ2-7; D unclear. CDR3 length: 14 residues. Trimming took 0 bases from V and 1 from J, leaving 10 bases between them. The germline V gene has CDR1 GTSNPN and CDR2 SVGIG (reference sequence). The CDR3 region has the DNA TGTGCCTGGAGTGTAGGAGTAAAATCCTACGAGCAGTACTTC. This gives the protein CAWSVGVKSYEQYF.

This sequence joins TRBV2 and TRBJ1-2; D unclear. The V end lost 6 bases, the J end lost 2 bases, and 13 bases lay between the germline ends. This CDR3 has 14 residues. Germline assignment: CDR1 SNHLY and CDR2 FYNNEI. The CDR3 DNA reads as TGTGCCAGCAGCCTCATCCGGGAGAACTATGGCTACACCTTC. It translates to CASSLIRENYGYTF.

Points on this clone: Germline is not matched at one junction end, which may reflect a read error. Distinct nucleotide sequences in the sample also encode this CDR3. This chain links TRBV7-7 with TRBJ2-1; TRBD2 matches at 15 bases. Germline V gives CDR1 SSHAT, CDR2 FNYEAQ (reference sequence). CDR3 length: 15 residues. The DNA of the CDR3 is TGTGCTAGCAGCCCCGGACTAGCGGGAGGGGTTGAGCAGTTCTTC. Residues: CASSPGLAGGVEQFF.

The CDR3 bases are TGTGCCAGCAGTTACTCAGACGGGGGTGCCCATGAGCAGTTCTTC. Protein sequence: CASSYSDGGAHEQFF. V gene TRBV6-5 combines with J gene TRBJ2-1, with D possibly TRBD2 on 6 matching bases. The ends were cut back, 0 bases at V and 8 bases at J, with 14 bases in the middle. The CDR3 is 15 amino acids. The germline V gene encodes CDR1 MNHEY and CDR2 SVGAGI.

V and J are TRBV28 and TRBJ1-5, with 9 bases fitting TRBD1. V lost 2 bases to trimming and J lost 9 bases; unmatched junction nucleotides: 5. CDR3 length: 14 residues. CDR1 MDHEN and CDR2 SYDVKM come from the germline V gene. CDR3 sequence: CASSLGDRGWPQHF. Here the CDR3 DNA reads TGTGCCAGCAGTTTAGGAGACAGGGGGTGGCCCCAGCATTTT.

The chain has TRBV18 and TRBJ1-4; 7 bases agree with TRBD1. The CDR3 contains 15 residues. The germline gives CDR1 KGHSH, CDR2 LQKENI. V shed 6 bases and J 4 bases; nucleotides not matched to a gene: 8. In nucleotides, the CDR3 is TGTGCCAGCTCCCTGACAGGGTGGGATAATGAAAAACTGTTTTTT. Its protein product is CASSLTGWDNEKLFF.

The chain uses TRBV2 and TRBJ1-4, with D unresolved. The germline CDR1 and CDR2 sequences are SNHLY and FYNNEI. Trimming took off 6 bases at V and 8 bases at J, with 10 bases between the two ends. This CDR3 has 12 residues. The CDR3 coding sequence is TGTGCCAGCAGGGCCGGAGGGGAAAAACTGTTTTTT. Translated, it gives CASRAGGEKLFF.

This chain uses TRBV11-3 with TRBJ1-1; D remains unclear. The V gene lost 2 bases and the J gene lost 0 bases, with 7 bases spanning the gap. Germline V gives CDR1 SGHNT, CDR2 YENEEA. The CDR3 length is 14 residues. CDR3 in DNA: TGTGCCAGCAGCTTATCTGAGGTGAACACTGAAGCTTTCTTT. It encodes CASSLSEVNTEAFF.

The chain uses TRBV6-4 and TRBJ2-5; 8 bases are a match to TRBD2. The CDR3 has 13 residues. The V segment lost 3 bases and the J segment 9 bases; nucleotides outside the gene matches: 6. Per the germline V gene, CDR1 is MRHNA and CDR2 is SNTAGT. CDR3 loop: CASSEKAGGAQYF. The CDR3 DNA sequence: TGTGCCAGCAGTGAAAAGGCGGGGGGTGCCCAGTACTTC.